The 25 T cell receptor beta chains in this list originate from one sample, sequenced in a study of T cell changes during pregnancy in multiple sclerosis. Data came from immunoSEQ multiplex PCR; TCRdb stores just in-frame clones and leaves some out. The sample carries fewer than 80,000 clones, roughly 90% recorded once. The sample was peripheral blood, taken in the first trimester of pregnancy. These receptors originate from a female donor in good health, enrolled as a control in a pregnancy study.

The rearrangement links TRBV19 to TRBJ2-1; 9 nucleotides match TRBD1. Germline CDR1 reads LNHDA; CDR2 reads SQIVND (reference sequence). V lost 6 bases to trimming and J lost 7 bases; unmatched junction nucleotides: 7. The CDR3 totals 14 residues. In DNA form, the CDR3 reads TGTGCCAGTAGCCAGACAGGGGGAGGGAATGAGCAGTTCTTC. Its translation is CASSQTGGGNEQFF.

The V call is TRBV7-2, the J call TRBJ2-7; 7 bases align to TRBD1. This CDR3 contains 14 residues. In germline, CDR1 is SGHTA, CDR2 FQGNSA. With V trimmed by 4 bases and J by 4 bases, 7 bases remained unmatched. DNA for the CDR3: TGTGCCAGCAGCTCTCGGACAGGATTTTACGAGCAGTACTTC. As protein: CASSSRTGFYEQYF.

The rearrangement links TRBV5-1 to TRBJ2-7; a possible D gene is TRBD2 (5 bases). The CDR3 runs to 14 residues. V was cut by 4 bases and J by 1 base, with 12 bases left in between. Germline CDR1 SGHRS, CDR2 YFSETQ. In DNA form, the CDR3 reads TGCGCCAGCAGCCCCCGGGGTGGGTCCTACGAGCAGTACTTC. Encoded protein: CASSPRGGSYEQYF.

The gene calls are TRBV18 and TRBJ1-3; D gene unclear. Germline V lookup: CDR1 KGHSH, CDR2 LQKENI. V was trimmed by 3 bases and J by 0 bases, leaving 12 bases between them. This CDR3 has 16 amino acids. The chain's CDR3 is CASSPNFGNSGNTIYF. CDR3 nucleotides: TGTGCCAGCTCACCTAATTTCGGGAACTCTGGAAACACCATATATTTT.

For the CDR3, the DNA is TGTGCTAGTGGTTTCCTTTACAATCAGCCCCAGCATTTT. Protein sequence: CASGFLYNQPQHF. The V gene is TRBV12-5, the J gene TRBJ1-5; D is unclear. CDR3 length: 13 residues. Germline CDR1 LGHNT, CDR2 FRNRAP. The ends were cut back, 3 bases at V and 3 bases at J, with 6 bases in the middle.

The chain links TRBV9 to TRBJ1-1; D uncertain. CDR1 and CDR2 (germline): SGDLS, YYNGEE. The CDR3 length is 14 residues. V dropped 0 bases and J dropped 2 bases, with 8 bases sitting between them. This CDR3 reads CASSVEPFNTEAFF. In DNA form, the CDR3 reads TGTGCCAGCAGCGTAGAGCCGTTCAACACTGAAGCTTTCTTT.

The J gene is TRBJ2-3, the V gene TRBV4-2, with D tentatively TRBD2 (7 bases). Germline CDR1 reads LGHNA; CDR2 reads YNFKEQ. There are 17 residues in the CDR3. V was pared by 2 bases and J by 1 base, with 16 bases between. CDR3 DNA: TGTGCCAGCAGCCAAAACTATCGGGGGGCGGGCACAGATACGCAGTATTTT. Its protein product is CASSQNYRGAGTDTQYF.

This chain uses TRBV7-9 with TRBJ1-1; a weak D match, TRBD1 (5 bases). The CDR3 covers 13 residues. The V gene's germline CDR1 is SEHNR and CDR2 FQNEAQ (reference sequence). Deletions cut 5 bases from V and 2 bases from J, with 9 bases between. The CDR3 region has the DNA TGTGCCAGCAGCGTTCAGGGAAACACTGAAGCTTTCTTT. Its protein is CASSVQGNTEAFF. Looking up the rest from reference TRBV7-9 and TRBJ1-1 gives the full variable domain: DTGVSQNPRHKITKRGQNVTFRCDPISEHNRLYWYRQTLGQGPEFLTYFQNEAQLEKSRLLSDRFSAERPKGSFSTLEIQRTEQGDSAMYLCASSVQGNTEAFFGQGTRLTVV.

The CDR3 DNA reads as TGTGCAAGTCGCTTAGGGGGGCATCAGCCCCAGCATTTT. Its translation is CASRLGGHQPQHF. The rearrangement uses TRBV12-2 and TRBJ1-5; the table's TRBD1 call for D was not verified on the DNA. TRBV12-2 is labeled a pseudogene. CDR3 length: 13 amino acids.

The V and J genes are TRBV11-1 and TRBJ1-1; D unresolved. V was trimmed by 5 bases and J by 11 bases, leaving 21 bases between them. Germline assignment: CDR1 SGHAT and CDR2 FQDESV (reference sequence). The CDR3 is 14 residues long. The CDR3 region is CASSTTMEGGGAFF. The CDR3 nucleotides read TGTGCCAGCAGCACTACGATGGAGGGCGGTGGGGCTTTCTTT.

This clone was seen a single time. V gene TRBV5-6 combines with J gene TRBJ1-6, with TRBD1 matching 10 bases. The germline gives CDR1 SGHDT, CDR2 YYEEEE. The length of the CDR3 is 14 residues. J gave up 9 bases and V 0 bases, and 0 bases lay outside the gene matches. The CDR3 loop is CASSLGTGGSPLHF. The CDR3 coding sequence is TGTGCCAGCAGCTTGGGGACAGGGGGTTCACCCCTCCACTTT. Combining the CDR3 with reference TRBV5-6 and TRBJ1-6 gives the whole variable domain DAGVTQSPTHLIKTRGQQVTLRCSPKSGHDTVSWYQQALGQGPQFIFQYYEEEERQRGNFPDRFSGHQFPNYSSELNVNALLLGDSALYLCASSLGTGGSPLHFGNGTRLTVT.

J is TRBJ2-6 and V is TRBV6-5; D gene ambiguous. V lost 4 bases, J lost 0 bases, and 7 bases lay in between. Germline CDR1 and CDR2: MNHEY and SVGAGI. The CDR3 has 15 amino acids. Here the CDR3 reads CASSFGSSGANVLTF. CDR3 DNA sequence: TGTGCCAGCAGTTTCGGGTCCTCTGGGGCCAACGTCCTGACTTTC.

This clone has just one count. The rearrangement uses TRBV7-8 and TRBJ2-1, with 9 nucleotides matching TRBD2. CDR1 is SGHVS, CDR2 FQNEAQ, per germline. This CDR3 is 16 amino acids long. Unmatched junction bases numbered 11, after V lost 3 bases and J lost 8 bases. The CDR3 region has the DNA TGTGCCAGCAGCTTGTTAGCGGGAGTGGCCTGGTATGAGCAGTTCTTC. It specifies CASSLLAGVAWYEQFF.

The chain links TRBV9 to TRBJ2-5; TRBD2 matches at 14 bases. J gave up 5 bases and V 4 bases, and 7 bases lay outside the gene matches. Looked up from germline, CDR1 is SGDLS and CDR2 is YYNGEE. The CDR3 extends over 16 amino acids. CDR3 sequence reads: CASSPGLAGGAETQYF. As DNA, the CDR3 is TGTGCCAGCAGCCCCGGACTAGCGGGGGGTGCGGAGACCCAGTACTTC.

The chain links TRBV7-2 to TRBJ1-5, with D possibly TRBD1 on 5 matching bases. CDR3 size: 15 residues. V was clipped by 1 base and J by 3 bases, with 10 bases between them. Germline V CDR1 and CDR2: SGHTA, FQGNSA. As DNA, the CDR3 is TGTGCCAGCAGCTTAGAAGGGGCCCTCAATCAGCCCCAGCATTTT. Translation gives CASSLEGALNQPQHF.

This clone has just one count. This chain links TRBV2 with TRBJ1-4; D not resolved. Germline CDR1 reads SNHLY; CDR2 reads FYNNEI. This CDR3 region has 14 residues. Trimming shortened V by 4 bases and J by 8 bases, and 14 bases separated the two germline ends. This CDR3 reads CASSVGVVGEKLFF. DNA for the CDR3: TGTGCCAGCAGTGTGGGAGTAGTGGGGGAAAAACTGTTTTTT.

The gene calls are TRBV6-1 and TRBJ1-2; 7 nucleotides line up with TRBD1. CDR1 and CDR2 from the germline V gene are MNHNS and SASEGT. J lost 2 bases, V lost 8 bases, and 2 bases had no gene match. The CDR3 extends over 12 amino acids. CDR3 DNA: TGTGCCAGCCTCAGGGGGAACTATGGCTACACCTTC. Its translation is CASLRGNYGYTF.

DNA for the CDR3: TGCGCCAGCAGTTTAGACAGGAGTAACACTGAAGCTTTCTTT. It codes for CASSLDRSNTEAFF. The chain joins TRBV5-1 to TRBJ1-1, with D maybe TRBD1 (6 bases). CDR1 and CDR2 from the germline V gene are SGHRS and YFSETQ. The CDR3 sequence is 14 residues long. V lost 5 bases, J lost 2 bases, and 13 bases lay in between.

This sequence joins TRBV18 and TRBJ2-1; TRBD2 agrees at 9 bases. V shed 5 bases and J 6 bases; nucleotides not matched to a gene: 5. The CDR3 totals 14 residues. Germline values: CDR1 KGHSH, CDR2 LQKENI. The CDR3 loop reads CASSGGGARNEQFF. The CDR3 coding sequence is TGTGCCAGCTCAGGCGGGGGGGCGCGCAATGAGCAGTTCTTC.

The rearrangement uses TRBV19 and TRBJ2-7; perhaps TRBD1 as D (5 bases). The V gene lost 3 bases and the J gene lost 5 bases, with 14 bases spanning the gap. CDR3 size: 14 residues. Germline assignment: CDR1 LNHDA and CDR2 SQIVND (reference sequence). This chain's CDR3 is CASSISQVSHEQYF. DNA of the CDR3: TGTGCCAGTAGTATTTCACAGGTATCCCACGAGCAGTACTTC.

CDR3 sequence reads: CASSPTGALEVYGYTF. The CDR3, as DNA: TGTGCCAGCAGTCCGACAGGGGCGCTCGAGGTCTATGGCTACACCTTC. The V gene is TRBV6-4, the J gene TRBJ1-2; TRBD1 matches at 8 bases. CDR3 length: 16 residues. From germline, CDR1 is MRHNA and CDR2 SNTAGT. The ends lost 5 bases at V and 4 bases at J; junction bases unmatched: 12.

The gene calls are TRBV18 and TRBJ1-3; 7 nucleotides align to TRBD1. This CDR3 has 16 amino acids. CDR1 and CDR2 from the germline V gene are KGHSH and LQKENI. The trim removed 3 bases at V and 0 bases at J, leaving 5 bases unmatched. The CDR3 DNA reads TGTGCCAGCTCACCGACAGGGACTCACTCTGGAAACACCATATATTTT. This sequence encodes CASSPTGTHSGNTIYF.

The chain joins TRBV6-6 to TRBJ1-2; possibly TRBD1 for D (5 bases). The CDR3 contains 14 residues. From germline, CDR1 is MNHNY and CDR2 SVGAGI (reference sequence). V lost 0 bases and J lost 6, with 11 bases in between. The CDR3 DNA reads TGTGCCAGCAGTTACTCGAAAGGACATGATGGCTACACCTTC. Amino acids: CASSYSKGHDGYTF.

The chain carries TRBV29-1 and TRBJ2-2, with TRBD2 as a possible D gene (5 bases). This CDR3 is 15 amino acids long. Trimming shortened V by 4 bases and J by 1 base, and 13 bases separated the two germline ends. The germline CDR1 and CDR2 sequences are SQVTM and ANQGSEA. The CDR3 region is CSVGEHSVNTGELFF. The DNA for the CDR3 is TGCAGCGTTGGGGAGCATAGCGTGAACACCGGGGAGCTGTTTTTT.

This clone was seen a few times. The V gene is TRBV7-9, the J gene TRBJ1-6; D perhaps matches TRBD1 (5 bases). Germline-derived CDR1 and CDR2 are SEHNR and FQNEAQ (reference sequence). V shed 4 bases and J shed 8 bases, with 9 bases lying between them. The CDR3 is made up of 13 amino acids. The CDR3 nucleotides are TGTGCCAGCAGCTCCATAGGGGATTCACCCCTCCACTTT. It encodes CASSSIGDSPLHF.